This T cell receptor (beta chain) stems from a study of T cell responses to AZD1222 COVID-19 vaccine (dated by TCRdb to the early 2020s). For the wider study: AZD1222 recipients whose second dose came at about 4 weeks and those whose second dose came at about 12 weeks were combined into one group, since spike-specific TCR depth and breadth did not differ between the two schedules. TCR sequencing covered over 230 trial participants: about 210 given two doses of AZD1222 and 26 given two doses of MenACWY control vaccine. Trial participants were enrolled into age subgroups of 18-55, 56-69 and 70-plus years, which contained roughly 140, 27 and 60 TCR-sequenced participants, respectively.

Results the study describes overall, beyond this receptor: CD4 TCRs associated with the vaccine covered the entire spike protein, and the dominant responses were in regions 160-218 and 743-854. Reportedly, almost half of the unique spike-specific TCRs recognized epitopes lying outside the regions that are mutated in the B.1.351 and B.1.1.7 variants. Participants were mostly white British, with more females than males. The authors suggested clonal diversity may have been underestimated. Only five to seven AZD1222 recipients were SARS-CoV-2 seropositive at baseline, limiting conclusions about previously exposed vaccinees. In the small 56-69-year group, the increase in depth fell short of significance, most likely because of low power. Spike-specific TCR breadth and depth rose significantly after two AZD1222 doses compared with day 0 and with MenACWY recipients. No day 14 peak-response samples were available, so repertoires were characterized only after the peak T cell response.

The CDR3 regions of human TCRbeta chains were analyzed by immunosequencing. Concerning the study's data processing: TCRs in the repertoires were matched against a reference library of SARS-CoV-2-specific TCRs that had been generated with the MIRA antigen-specificity platform. Breadth was defined as the fraction of unique TCRs that were SARS-CoV-2-associated, and depth was defined as the fraction of total T cells that were SARS-CoV-2-associated. Using the MIRA data, each spike-specific TCR was assigned both to the spike region to which the TCR was reactive and to a CD4 or CD8 class. Log10-transformed breadth and depth values were compared by one-way ANOVA with Sidak's multiple comparisons tests. TCRdb limited this immuneACCESS table to in-frame rearrangements with V and J called. A share of clones is missing; checked studies link under half to unresolved V genes, and the rest is unexplained. V and J calls and clone size are those listed in that table; D and trimming were worked out from the DNA. The sample profile shows 130,000 to 150,000 clones; 90% to 95% of them were found once. Approximately 1.5% of the sample comes from the top ten.

The intended sense of this specimen's time point label: baseline before first vaccination. Vaccinee samples came from UK trials COV001 and COV002, including a single-blind randomized controlled phase 2/3 trial of AZD1222 (ChAdOx1 nCoV-19) in healthy adults. For TCRbeta chain sequencing, PBMC samples from trial participants were taken at day 0 and at day 28 after the second dose. On this clone itself: The specificity of this receptor is unknown. Per-base qualities were not stored, and no clone one base away is much larger.

The CDR3 sequence holds 14 residues, the cysteine and phenylalanine included. Just the 42-base CDR3 DNA is kept, in frame starting at base 1. The germline V gene (reference sequence) gives CDR1 as MNHEY and CDR2 as SMNVEV. Trimming takes 5 bases from V and 0 bases from J, and the germline ends sit 10 bases apart. The chain uses TRBV27 and TRBJ2-5, with the D gene not confidently named. The source is an adult in good health. The sample here was peripheral blood, taken on day 0 of AZD1222 vaccination. The nucleotide sequence reads as follows: TGTGCCAGCAGTCCACGACGTGACCAAGAGACCCAGTACTTC. Its protein is CASSPRRDQETQYF.